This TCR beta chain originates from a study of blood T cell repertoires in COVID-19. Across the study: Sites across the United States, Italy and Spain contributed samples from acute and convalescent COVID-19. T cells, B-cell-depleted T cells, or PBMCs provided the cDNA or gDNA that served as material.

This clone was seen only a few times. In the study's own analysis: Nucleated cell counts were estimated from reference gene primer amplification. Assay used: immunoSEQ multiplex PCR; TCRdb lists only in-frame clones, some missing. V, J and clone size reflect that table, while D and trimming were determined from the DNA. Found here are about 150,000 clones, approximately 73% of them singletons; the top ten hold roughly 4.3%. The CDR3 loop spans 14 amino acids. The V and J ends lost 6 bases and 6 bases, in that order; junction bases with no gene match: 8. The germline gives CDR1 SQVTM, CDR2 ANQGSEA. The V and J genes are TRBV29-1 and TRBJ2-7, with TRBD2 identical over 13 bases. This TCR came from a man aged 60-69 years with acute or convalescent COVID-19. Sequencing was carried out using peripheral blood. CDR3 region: CSVKEGLAGREQYF. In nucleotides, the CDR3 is TGCAGCGTGAAGGAGGGACTAGCGGGACGCGAGCAGTACTTC.